This T cell receptor beta chain was sequenced in a study of blood T cell repertoires in COVID-19 (dated by TCRdb to 2020 to 2021). Describing the broader study: Samples covering the acute and convalescent phases of COVID-19 were provided by collaborators in the United States, Italy and Spain. The prospective study material was composed of cDNA or gDNA derived from T cells, B-cell-depleted T cells, or PBMCs. Subjects who had been exposed to COVID-19, were actively infected with it, or had recovered from it provided the deeply sampled blood TCRbeta repertoires that made up the dataset. The repertoires were released in a freely available public database meant as a resource for research on the immune response to SARS-CoV-2. Samples came from the ongoing ImmuneRACE study (first 160 participants) plus 1,254 subjects from 6 global collaborators. A de-identified subject ID, COVID-19 status, age in years and sex were almost always included in the sample metadata. Where HLA class I and class II types were available, the types were taken from metadata supplied by the sample provider, not from assay-based typing.

Via the germline V gene (reference sequence), CDR1 is LGHDT and CDR2 YNNKEL. V sheds 1 base and J sheds 12 bases, leaving 16 bases between their ends. Including the terminal cysteine and phenylalanine, the CDR3 comprises 14 residues. Of the read, only the CDR3 DNA is kept; its 42 bases are in frame from base 1. This clone was recorded once. Its specific antigen is unknown. The sample holds no much larger clone one base away, and base qualities are not on file. Whole blood was collected in K2EDTA tubes by collaborating institutions according to the institutions' own protocols. For TCRbeta analysis, collaborator samples were shipped as frozen whole blood, as isolated PBMCs, or as DNA extracted from either sample type. What the authors observed across the whole study: The quantity of clinical and demographic metadata differed by source and by participant and was supplied without curation.

TCRbeta CDR3 regions were amplified from genomic DNA using the immunoSEQ Assay, a bias-controlled multiplex PCR. Concerning the study's data processing: The number of nucleated cells in each sample was estimated from the amplification of reference gene primers within the assay. To quantify the absolute abundance of each unique TCRbeta CDR3 rearrangement, sequence reads were collapsed and filtered. Productive Simpson clonality was computed per sample as the square root of Simpson's diversity index over productive rearrangements. The table comes from immuneACCESS by way of TCRdb, which keeps in-frame sequences with V and J called. Part of the clones is missing from these tables; in studies checked, under half for an unresolved V gene and the rest for unknown reasons. From that table come the V and J calls and clone size; the DNA was used to work out D and trimming. In this sample the table shows approximately 200,000 clones, approximately 88% of which occur a single time. The ten most abundant clones make up about 3.9% of the sample.

The TCR comes from a woman in her thirties with acute or convalescent COVID-19. The chain is made from TRBV3-1 (or the pseudogene TRBV3-2) and TRBJ1-3, with the D gene not confidently named. Sequenced material: peripheral blood. The DNA reads TGTGCCAGCAGCCAAGGGGCAGGCCTGCGGGACATATATTTT. This is translated as CASSQGAGLRDIYF.